This TCR beta chain was captured in a study of T-cell reconstitution after alpha-beta-depleted transplantation in children. Study findings and constraints: Most T-cell counts and diversity one year after the transplant came from T cells that were newly produced. As was reported, about two months after transplant, alpha-beta T cells came from several hundred expanded graft clones.

Turning to this clonotype: What it binds is unknown.

Unique molecular identifiers featured in how the TCRbeta library was prepared. MiXCR, run by TCRdb on the PCR reads, gives a single entry per CDR3 protein. The data contain about a million distinct CDR3 sequences, about 26% of them singletons. The origin of this receptor is a boy under two years old who had a stem cell transplant for SCID, so the T cells may come from the graft donor. Source: PBMCs, mostly from graft donor cells, taken 360 days after TCRalphabeta/CD19-depleted stem cell transplant.

The CDR3 nucleotides read TGTGCCAGCAGTAATCGGGACAGGCCTTACAATGAGCAGTTCTTC. Its protein is CASSNRDRPYNEQFF. The chain uses TRBV2 and TRBJ2-1; 8 nucleotides agree with TRBD1. The CDR3 consists of 15 residues. The ends lost 5 bases at V and 4 bases at J; junction bases unmatched: 7. The germline CDR1 and CDR2 sequences are SNHLY and FYNNEI.